This T cell receptor beta chain was retrieved from a study of identical twins. Donors uniformly comprised healthy Caucasians. This clonotype has just a few counts. TCRdb re-called the 5' RACE reads with MiXCR, one entry per CDR3 protein. Of 550,000 to 700,000 distinct CDR3 sequences listed, over 20% are singletons. From germline, CDR1 is WSHSY and CDR2 SAAADI. Trimming left V 6 bases short and J 6 bases short, with 18 bases between. The CDR3 runs 14 residues. These data also featured in a second study, about T cells expressing NK-cell markers.

The chain recombines TRBV10-2 with TRBJ2-7, with D perhaps matching TRBD1 or TRBD2 (5 bases each). The sample consisted of PBMCs. This clonotype was obtained from a woman aged 18-30 years in good health. CDR3: CASREDGGTVEQYF. The DNA for the CDR3 is TGCGCCAGCAGGGAAGATGGGGGTACGGTCGAGCAGTACTTC.